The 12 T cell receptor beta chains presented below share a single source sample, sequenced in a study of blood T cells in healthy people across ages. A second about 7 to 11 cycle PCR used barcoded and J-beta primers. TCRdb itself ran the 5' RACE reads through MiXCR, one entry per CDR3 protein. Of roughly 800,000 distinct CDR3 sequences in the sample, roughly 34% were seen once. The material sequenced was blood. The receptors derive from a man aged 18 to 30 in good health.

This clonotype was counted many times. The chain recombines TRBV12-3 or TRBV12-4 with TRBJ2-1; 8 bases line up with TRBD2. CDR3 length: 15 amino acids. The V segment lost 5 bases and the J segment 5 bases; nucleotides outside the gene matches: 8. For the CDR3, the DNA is TGTGCCAGCAGTCCCACGGGGGGGCGTCACAATGAGCAGTTCTTC. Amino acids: CASSPTGGRHNEQFF.

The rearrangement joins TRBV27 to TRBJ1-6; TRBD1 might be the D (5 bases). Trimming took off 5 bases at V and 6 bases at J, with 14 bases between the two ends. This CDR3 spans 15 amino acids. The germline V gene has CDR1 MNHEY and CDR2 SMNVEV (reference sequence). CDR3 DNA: TGTGCCAGCAGTCCCGGGACCGTTTGTAATTCACCCCTCCACTTT. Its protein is CASSPGTVCNSPLHF.

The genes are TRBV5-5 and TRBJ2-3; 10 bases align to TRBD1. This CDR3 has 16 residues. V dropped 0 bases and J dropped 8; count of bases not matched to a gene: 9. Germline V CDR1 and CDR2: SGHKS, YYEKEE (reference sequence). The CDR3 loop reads CASSLGGQGFLGTQYF. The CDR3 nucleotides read TGTGCCAGCAGCTTGGGGGGACAGGGGTTCCTGGGTACGCAGTATTTT.

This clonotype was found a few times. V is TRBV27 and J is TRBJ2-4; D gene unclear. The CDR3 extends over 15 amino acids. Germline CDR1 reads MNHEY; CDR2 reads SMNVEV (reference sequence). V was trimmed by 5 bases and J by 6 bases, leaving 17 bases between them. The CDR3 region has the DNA TGTGCCAGCAGTCCCTCCCCCGCGGTGGGAAACATTCAGTACTTC. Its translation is CASSPSPAVGNIQYF.

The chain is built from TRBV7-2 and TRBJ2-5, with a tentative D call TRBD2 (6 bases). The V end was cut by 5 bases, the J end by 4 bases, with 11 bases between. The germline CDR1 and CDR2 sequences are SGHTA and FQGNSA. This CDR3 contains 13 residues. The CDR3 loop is CASSTGAGETQYF. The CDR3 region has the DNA TGTGCCAGCAGCACGGGAGCAGGAGAGACCCAGTACTTC.

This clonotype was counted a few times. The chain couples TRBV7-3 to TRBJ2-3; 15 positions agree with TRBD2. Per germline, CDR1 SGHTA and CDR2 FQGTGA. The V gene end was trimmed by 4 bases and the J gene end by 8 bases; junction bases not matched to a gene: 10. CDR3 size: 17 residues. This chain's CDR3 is CASSSSGLAGGPGTQYF. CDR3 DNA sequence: TGTGCCAGCAGCTCGTCCGGACTAGCGGGGGGGCCCGGTACGCAGTATTTT.

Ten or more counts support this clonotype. The CDR3 DNA reads TGCGCCAGCAGCGCGACTAGCGGGGGGACACCCTACAATGAGCAGTTCTTC. Protein: CASSATSGGTPYNEQFF. This chain uses TRBV5-1 with TRBJ2-1; TRBD2 agrees at 13 bases. Trimming removed 4 bases from V and 2 bases from J; junction bases left unmatched: 6. Germline V gene data show CDR1 as SGHRS and CDR2 as YFSETQ. This CDR3 is 17 amino acids long.

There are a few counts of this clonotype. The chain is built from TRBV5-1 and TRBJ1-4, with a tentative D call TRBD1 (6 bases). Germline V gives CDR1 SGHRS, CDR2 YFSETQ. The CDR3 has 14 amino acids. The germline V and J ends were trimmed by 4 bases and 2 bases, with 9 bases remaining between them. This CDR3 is CASSVDSTNEKLFF. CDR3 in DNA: TGCGCCAGCAGCGTGGACAGTACTAATGAAAAACTGTTTTTT.

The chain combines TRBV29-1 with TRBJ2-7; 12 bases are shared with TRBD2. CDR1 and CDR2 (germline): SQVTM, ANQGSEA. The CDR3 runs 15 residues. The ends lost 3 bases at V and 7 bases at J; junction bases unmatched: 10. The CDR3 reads CSVDGLAGSDNEQYF. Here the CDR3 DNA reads TGCAGCGTTGATGGACTAGCGGGGAGCGATAATGAGCAGTACTTC.

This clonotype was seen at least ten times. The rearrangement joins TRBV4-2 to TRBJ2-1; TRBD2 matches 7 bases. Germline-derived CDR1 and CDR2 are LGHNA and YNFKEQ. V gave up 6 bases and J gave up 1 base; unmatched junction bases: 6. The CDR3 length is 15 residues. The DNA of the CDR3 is TGTGCCAGCAGGAGTAGCGGGCAGTCCTACAATGAGCAGTTCTTC. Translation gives CASRSSGQSYNEQFF.

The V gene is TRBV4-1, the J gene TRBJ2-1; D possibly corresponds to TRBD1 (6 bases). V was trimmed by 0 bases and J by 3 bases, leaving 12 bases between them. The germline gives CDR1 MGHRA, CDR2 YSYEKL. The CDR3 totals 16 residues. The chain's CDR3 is CASSQDGADSYNEQFF. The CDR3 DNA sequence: TGCGCCAGCAGCCAAGATGGCGCGGACAGCTACAATGAGCAGTTCTTC.

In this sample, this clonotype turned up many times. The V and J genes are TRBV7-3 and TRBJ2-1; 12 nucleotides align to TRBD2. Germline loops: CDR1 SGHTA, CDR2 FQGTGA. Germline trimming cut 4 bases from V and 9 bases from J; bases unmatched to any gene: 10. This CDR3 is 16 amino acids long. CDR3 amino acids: CASSSAGQGLAGEQFF. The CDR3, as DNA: TGTGCCAGCAGCTCCGCTGGACAGGGACTAGCGGGTGAGCAGTTCTTC.